Here is one TCR beta chain with its context. No antigen is known for it. This sample was included in a study of shared clonotypes between healthy human individuals. TCRdb's copy holds only in-frame clones and misses some; the assay was immunoSEQ multiplex PCR. The table has some 2,100,000 clones, approximately 94% seen once; the top ten hold 0.13%. General observations from the study: Four donors shared about 4.8% of their naive CD4 clonotypes.

The V and J ends lost 7 bases and 4 bases, in that order; junction bases with no gene match: 6. The V gene's germline CDR1 is SNHLY and CDR2 FYNNEI. The CDR3 runs to 13 residues. The chain links TRBV2 to TRBJ2-5; TRBD2 agrees at 7 bases. This clonotype was obtained from a man aged 18 to 29 in good health. Sample: naive CD4+ T cells sorted from blood. The subset denotes: CD45RA+ positively selected. The CDR3 coding sequence is TGTGCCAGCAATCGGGGACTATTAGAGACCCAGTACTTC. Protein product: CASNRGLLETQYF. Supplemented by reference TRBV2 and TRBJ2-5, the full variable domain reads EPEVTQTPSHQVTQMGQEVILRCVPISNHLYFYWYRQILGQKVEFLVSFYNNEISEKSEIFDDQFSVERPDGSNFTLKIRSTKLEDSAMYFCASNRGLLETQYFGPGTRLLVL.